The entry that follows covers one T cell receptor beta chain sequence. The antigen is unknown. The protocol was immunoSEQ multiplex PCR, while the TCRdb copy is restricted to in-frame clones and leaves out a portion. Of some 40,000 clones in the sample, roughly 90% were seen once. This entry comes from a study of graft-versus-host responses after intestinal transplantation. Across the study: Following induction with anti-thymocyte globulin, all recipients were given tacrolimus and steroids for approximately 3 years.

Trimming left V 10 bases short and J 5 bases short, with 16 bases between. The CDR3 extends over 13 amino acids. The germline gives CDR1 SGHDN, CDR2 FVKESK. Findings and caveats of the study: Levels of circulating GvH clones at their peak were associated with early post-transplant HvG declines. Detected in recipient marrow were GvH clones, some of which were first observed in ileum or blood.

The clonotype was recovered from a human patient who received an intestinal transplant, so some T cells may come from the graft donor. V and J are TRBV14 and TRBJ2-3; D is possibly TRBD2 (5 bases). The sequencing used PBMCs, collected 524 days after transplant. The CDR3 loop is CATSRSGRDTQYF. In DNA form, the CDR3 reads TGTGCCACCTCCCGCAGCGGACGAGATACGCAGTATTTT.